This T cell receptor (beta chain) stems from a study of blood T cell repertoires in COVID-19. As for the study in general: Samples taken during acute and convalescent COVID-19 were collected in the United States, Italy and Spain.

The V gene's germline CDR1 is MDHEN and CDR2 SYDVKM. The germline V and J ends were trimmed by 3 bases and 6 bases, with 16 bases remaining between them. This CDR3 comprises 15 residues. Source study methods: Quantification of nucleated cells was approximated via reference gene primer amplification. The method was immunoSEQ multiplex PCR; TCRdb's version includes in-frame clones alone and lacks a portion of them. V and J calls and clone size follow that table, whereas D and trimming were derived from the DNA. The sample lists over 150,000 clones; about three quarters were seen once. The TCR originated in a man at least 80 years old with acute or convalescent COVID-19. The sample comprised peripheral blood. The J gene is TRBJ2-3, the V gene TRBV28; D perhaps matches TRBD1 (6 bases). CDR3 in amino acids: CASSFGGPQGDTQYF. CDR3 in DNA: TGTGCCAGCAGTTTTGGCGGTCCCCAGGGGGATACGCAGTATTTT.